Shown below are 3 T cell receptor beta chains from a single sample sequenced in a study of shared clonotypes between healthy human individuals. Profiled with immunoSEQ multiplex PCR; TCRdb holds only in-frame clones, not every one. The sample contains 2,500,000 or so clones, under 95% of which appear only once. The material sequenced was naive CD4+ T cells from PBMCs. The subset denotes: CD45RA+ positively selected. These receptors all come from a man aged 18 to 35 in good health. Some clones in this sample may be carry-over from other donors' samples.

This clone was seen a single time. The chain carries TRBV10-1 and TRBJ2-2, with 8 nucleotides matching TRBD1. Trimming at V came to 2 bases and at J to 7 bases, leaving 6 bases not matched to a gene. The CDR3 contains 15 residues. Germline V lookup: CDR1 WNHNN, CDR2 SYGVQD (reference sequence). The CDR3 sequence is CASSELDRDGGELFF. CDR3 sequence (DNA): TGCGCCAGCAGTGAGCTGGACAGGGACGGCGGGGAGCTGTTTTTT.

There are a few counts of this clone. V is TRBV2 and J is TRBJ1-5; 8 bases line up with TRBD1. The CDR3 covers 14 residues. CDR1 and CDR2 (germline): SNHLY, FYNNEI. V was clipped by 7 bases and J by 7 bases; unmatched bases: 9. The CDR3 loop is CASTADRAGQPQHF. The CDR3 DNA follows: TGTGCCAGCACCGCGGACAGGGCAGGCCAGCCCCAGCATTTT.

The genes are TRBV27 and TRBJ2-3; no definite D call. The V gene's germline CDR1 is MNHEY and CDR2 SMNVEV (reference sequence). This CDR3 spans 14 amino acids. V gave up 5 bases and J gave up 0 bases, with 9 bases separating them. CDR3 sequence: CASSRPSSTDTQYF. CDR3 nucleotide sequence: TGTGCCAGCAGTAGGCCTAGTAGCACAGATACGCAGTATTTT.